Listed below are T cell receptor beta chains from one sample, sequenced in a study of blood T cell repertoires in COVID-19. TCRdb's table, derived via immunoSEQ multiplex PCR, lists solely in-frame clones and lacks some. This table holds about 230,000 clones, 70% to 90% found once. Specimen: peripheral blood. The receptors stem from a man aged 50 or older with COVID-19, enrolled during active disease. Both conserved end residues are part of each CDR3. D genes are given only for firm matches. Part of the rows lack a size; the others show once, few, many or a class for expanded clones.

j_call clone_size d_call v_call cdr3_nt cdr3_aa
TRBJ2-7 once TRBD2 TRBV19 TGTGCCAGTAGTATAGGGGAGCGGGGGGCCTACGAGCAGTACTTC CASSIGERGAYEQYF
TRBJ2-3 . . TRBV24-1 TGTGCCACCAGTGTAGGGGGTCACACAGATACGCAGTATTTT CATSVGGHTDTQYF
TRBJ2-7 . TRBD1 TRBV12-3/TRBV12-4 TGTGCCAGCACGGGGACAGGGGTCGAGCAGTACTTC CASTGTGVEQYF
TRBJ1-2 . . TRBV19 TGTGCCAGTAGCTCCTTCGGCGGAAACTATGGCTACACCTTC CASSSFGGNYGYTF
TRBJ1-1 . TRBD1 TRBV27 TGTGCCAGCAGTACACGGACAGGGCGGGACACTGAAGCTTTCTTT CASSTRTGRDTEAFF
TRBJ2-2 . TRBD2 TRBV11-2 TGTGCCAGCACCTCGGGACTAGCGGGATCCCCCGGGGAGCTGTTTTTT CASTSGLAGSPGELFF
TRBJ2-3 once . TRBV6-4 TGTGCCAGCAGTGAACGGGACTTTGCAGATACGCAGTATTTT CASSERDFADTQYF
TRBJ2-1 few . TRBV11-3 TGTGCCAGCAGCTCCAGGGGCGCGAACGATCGCAATGAGCAGTTCTTC CASSSRGANDRNEQFF
TRBJ1-4 once TRBD1 TRBV4-3 TGCGCCAGCAGCCAAGTAGGGACAGGGGGTGAAAAACTGTTTTTT CASSQVGTGGEKLFF
TRBJ1-5 . TRBD1 TRBV12-3/TRBV12-4 TGTGCCAGCAGCGTGGGACAGGGTCAGCCCCAGCATTTT CASSVGQGQPQHF
TRBJ1-2 . . TRBV7-3 TGTGCCAGCAGCTTAGCCAGGGGTTTTGGCTACACCTTC CASSLARGFGYTF
TRBJ1-3 . . TRBV9 TGTGCCAGCAGCGTAACACGTGGTCTCTCTGGAAACACCATATATTTT CASSVTRGLSGNTIYF
TRBJ2-3 . . TRBV6-5 TGTGCCAGCAGCCTTACTACAGATACGCAGTATTTT CASSLTTDTQYF
TRBJ2-3 few TRBD1 TRBV24-1 TGTGCCACCAGTGATCCCGCCGGGACAGACCTACCGGATGGTAGTACGCAGTATTTT CATSDPAGTDLPDGSTQYF
TRBJ1-1 . . TRBV7-8 TGTGCCAGCAGCCCCCGCATAGCCCCGGCGACTGAAGCTTTCTTT CASSPRIAPATEAFF
TRBJ2-1 . TRBD2 TRBV19 TGTGCCAGTACCAATGGAGTAGCGGGAGCTTTCAATGAGCAGTTCTTC CASTNGVAGAFNEQFF
TRBJ1-5 few TRBD1 TRBV7-2 TGTGCCAGCAGCTTCCAACAGGGGAATCAGCCCCAGCATTTT CASSFQQGNQPQHF